The T cell receptor beta chain under discussion was sequenced for a study of cytomegalovirus exposure and HLA in healthy donors. Study summary: Earlier results showed 90 million to 120 million unique TCR beta sequences derived from roughly 180 million T cells.

Donors in the study were healthy people who gave bone marrow. Germline CDR1 is SNHLY and CDR2 is FYNNEI. Unmatched junction bases numbered 8, after V lost 8 bases and J lost 8 bases. This CDR3 has 13 amino acids. Notes on this clone: The antigen is not known.

General study results and limits: Most CMV-associated TCR beta chains appeared HLA-restricted in a later analysis. Later analysis associated a missense DCLRE1C variant with TCR beta V- and J-gene trimming.

The PCR had 60 Vbeta and 13 Jbeta primers. The table came from immunoSEQ multiplex PCR; TCRdb's copy has only in-frame clones and leaves some out. The table includes 85,000 to 100,000 clones, approximately 80% detected once. This TCR was recovered from a woman aged 40 to 50 in good health and CMV-seronegative. What was sequenced was PBMCs. The gene calls are TRBV2 and TRBJ1-4; TRBD1 matches at 7 bases. The CDR3 nucleotides read TGTGCCAGCGGACAGGAAGGGGAGGAAAAACTGTTTTTT. The encoded protein is CASGQEGEEKLFF. Using reference TRBV2 and TRBJ1-4 for the parts outside the CDR3, the full variable domain is EPEVTQTPSHQVTQMGQEVILRCVPISNHLYFYWYRQILGQKVEFLVSFYNNEISEKSEIFDDQFSVERPDGSNFTLKIRSTKLEDSAMYFCASGQEGEEKLFFGSGTQLSVL.